The clone carrying this T cell receptor (beta chain) appeared a few times. Its matching antigen is unknown. Libraries were prepared by immunoSEQ multiplex PCR; TCRdb keeps only in-frame clonotypes and omits some of them. The repertoire holds more than 12,000 clones, with less than 80% as singletons. This sample is part of a study of T cell clonotyping in hematopoietic cell transplantation. Study-level background: Recipients were bled about 28 days pretransplant and at posttransplant days 30, 100, 180.

V gave up 5 bases and J gave up 2 bases; unmatched junction bases: 9. Germline V lookup: CDR1 MGHDK, CDR2 SYGVNS. The CDR3 spans 17 residues. Study-wide points: Pathologically expanded recipient clonotypes increased progressively from day 30 to day 180 as diversity fell. No sorting was done, leaving CD4 and CD8 contributions mixed.

The clonotype originates from a human donor who either received an allogeneic hematopoietic cell transplant for a myeloid malignancy or was a related donor (not recorded which). Some clones in this sample may be carry-over from other donors' samples. The specimen was PBMCs. V and J are TRBV25-1 and TRBJ1-6, with 7 bases that match TRBD1. Here the CDR3 reads CASSSQWQGAYNSPLHF. In nucleotides, the CDR3 is TGTGCCAGCAGTTCACAATGGCAGGGGGCCTATAATTCACCCCTCCACTTT.